The present T cell receptor beta chain was sequenced within a study of T cells after yellow fever vaccination. Study details: Preparation used SMART-Seq v4 Ultra Low Input for the low-cell-number fractions.

On this clonotype itself: Antigen: not known.

Whole-study findings and limits: Clones that expanded after primary vaccination mostly reappeared after the booster (approximately 96% CD4, 88% CD8).

Via MiXCR, TCRdb re-called the 5' RACE reads, giving one row per CDR3 protein. The sample lists 250,000 to 400,000 distinct CDR3 sequences; 4.1% were seen once. V gave up 0 bases and J gave up 9 bases, with 4 bases separating them. This CDR3 has 12 amino acids. Germline CDR1 reads SGHKS; CDR2 reads YYEKEE (reference sequence). The sequence was obtained from a man between 18 and 29 years old who received the YFV17D yellow fever vaccine. This sample comprised PBMCs, obtained 5 days after the yellow fever booster vaccination. The V call is TRBV5-5, the J call TRBJ1-6; D is unclear. CDR3 amino acids: CASSLAFSPLHF. CDR3 nucleotides: TGTGCCAGCAGCTTGGCTTTTTCACCCCTCCACTTT.